The TCR beta chain under discussion was sequenced for a study of blood T cells in healthy people across ages (dated by TCRdb to about 2015). Study-level background: In model experiments, template switching captured roughly one uniquely barcoded TCR beta cDNA molecule for every two T cells. Using the same blood draw, the study looked at two additional independent replicas of 1 million unique cDNA reads for two donors, one aged 18 to 30 and the other aged 80 or older. To avoid experimental bias, donors of different ages were distributed randomly across sequencing lanes. The study measured age-related changes in TCR beta repertoire diversity using deep sequencing normalized with unique cDNA molecular identifiers. Donors were grouped into four age groups: young (average roughly 16 years), middle-aged (39), aged (about 59) and long-lived (around 82).

The library was built by means of 5' RACE. The second PCR ran for roughly 7 to 11 cycles and used a J-beta primer mix along with a sample-barcoded 5' primer. Each TCR beta cDNA molecule received a unique molecular identifier from a template-switch 5' adaptor carrying 12 random nucleotides. Each sample yielded at least 3 million CDR3-containing paired-end reads. The Mint cDNA synthesis kit, primed by a TRBC-specific oligonucleotide, was used to synthesize first-strand cDNA from all RNA. After uracil-DNA glycosylase treatment, a first 18-cycle PCR used universal primers M1SS and BC2_uni_R on all cDNA. The study's processing was this. For normalization, 1 million high-quality reads, each with a distinct molecular identifier, were randomly selected from each sample. Instead of being binned into consensus sequences, reads that shared molecular identifiers were thrown out. MiTCR, run with a Q25 quality threshold and the strictest error-elimination algorithm, handled CDR3 identification, clonotype clustering and error correction. A nonparametric unseen species model using Euler transformation provided a lower-bound estimate of total TCR beta diversity. TCRdb reprocessing: public reads trimmed at Q25 with fastp, clones called with MiXCR, in-frame beta chains kept. Each CDR3 protein appears once, grouped with its most common genes and DNA. TCRdb, rather than the study authors, made the V and J calls. Present in this sample are 1.8 million or so distinct CDR3 sequences, around 42% of which were seen just once. The biggest ten clones account for 20% to 25% of the sample.

At least ten counts were recorded for this clonotype. The antigen it recognizes is unknown. No base quality information exists; no much larger clone differs at one position. The CDR3 measures 15 amino acids from cysteine to phenylalanine. Kept here is only the CDR3 DNA, which spans 45 bases and is read in frame from base 1. V loses 5 bases at its end and J loses 0 bases; junction bases beyond the gene matches: 7. Looking up the germline V gene yields CDR1 SGHTA and CDR2 FQGNSA. The donors were some 39 Caucasian individuals from Russia, aged roughly 6 to 100 years, who were systemically healthy. Each donor gave ten milliliters of peripheral blood, collected into EDTA-treated Vacutainer tubes. PBMCs were isolated by Ficoll-Paque density-gradient centrifugation, with at least 6 million obtained per sample. Total RNA was extracted from PBMCs with Trizol reagent, with at least 6 micrograms obtained per sample. For every donor, flow cytometry on a PBMC aliquot measured the percentage of naive CD45RAhigh/CD27high T cells.

Broad study findings and their caveats: Conclusive comparison of naive and antigen-experienced compartments was prevented by the profiling of bulk unsorted PBMCs. Observed TCR beta diversity correlated strongly with the percentage of naive T cells measured by flow cytometry. Because the CMV infection status of the donors was unknown, age-related changes in expanded clonotypes may potentially have been confounded. Compared with the aged group, the long-lived group had more naive CD4+ T cells, fewer expanded clones and increased TCR diversity, a pattern suggesting age selection. Estimates of total diversity based on one million sequenced T cells were regarded as lower bounds and as underestimates. Observed TCR beta diversity per million T cells fell roughly linearly with age, and a significant reduction was already apparent by age roughly 40.

Sequencing was performed on blood. The chain is assembled from TRBV7-2 and TRBJ2-7, with 7 central nucleotides matching TRBD2. The sequence was collected from a human donor in good health. The CDR3 sequence is CASSRSGASSYEQYF. In nucleotides, the sequence is TGTGCCAGCAGCCGAAGCGGGGCCAGCTCCTACGAGCAGTACTTC. Where the CDR3 stops, the reference TRBV7-2 and TRBJ2-7 genes take over; the full variable domain is GAGVSQSPSNKVTEKGKDVELRCDPISGHTALYWYRQSLGQGLEFLIYFQGNSAPDKSGLPSDRFSAERTGGSVSTLTIQRTQQEDSAVYLCASSRSGASSYEQYFGPGTRLTVT.